This TCR beta chain was captured in a study of blood T cell repertoires in COVID-19 (dated by TCRdb to 2018 to 2021). The study in broad terms: The collaborator samples originated in the United States, Italy and Spain and spanned the acute and convalescent phases of COVID-19. The material from the prospective study consisted of cDNA or gDNA derived from T cells, B-cell-depleted T cells, or PBMCs. Subjects who had been exposed to COVID-19, were actively infected with it, or had recovered from it provided the deeply sampled blood TCRbeta repertoires that made up the dataset. The repertoires were made available in a free public database intended to serve as a resource for research on the immune response to SARS-CoV-2. The samples were drawn from the first 160 participants of the ongoing ImmuneRACE study and from 950 to 1,500 subjects provided by 6 global collaborators. The sample metadata nearly always contained a de-identified subject ID, COVID-19 status, age in years and sex. HLA class I and class II types, where available, came from metadata supplied by the sample provider rather than from assay-based typing.

The collaborating institutions used their own protocols to collect whole blood in K2EDTA tubes. For TCRbeta analysis, collaborators shipped samples in one of three forms: frozen whole blood, isolated PBMCs, or DNA extracted from either of those sample types. Details on this clone: What this receptor recognizes is not known. No much larger clonotype is one base removed from it; base qualities were not supplied.

Summary of the overall study and its limitations: The quantity of clinical and demographic metadata differed by source and by participant and was supplied without curation.

Trimming takes 3 bases off V and 0 bases off J; junction bases not matched to a gene: 6. The CDR3 runs 18 amino acids, cysteine and phenylalanine included. The sequence is cut down to CDR3 DNA, 54 bases in frame from base 1. CDR1 and CDR2 (SGDLS, YYNGEE) derive from the germline V gene. TCRbeta CDR3 regions were amplified from genomic DNA by means of the immunoSEQ Assay, a bias-controlled multiplex PCR. In the paper's pipeline: The number of nucleated cells in each sample was estimated from the amplification of reference gene primers within the assay. To quantify the absolute abundance of each unique TCRbeta CDR3 rearrangement, sequence reads were collapsed and filtered. Productive Simpson clonality was computed per sample as the square root of Simpson's diversity index over productive rearrangements. This is the immuneACCESS table as TCRdb keeps it, with only in-frame sequences that have V and J called. A part of the clones is gone; compared with another copy, unresolved V genes explain less than half, and the rest is unexplained. The V and J calls and clone size come from that table; D and trimming were worked out from the DNA. The sample table lists 65,000 or so clones, more than 75% of them with a count of one. The biggest ten clones account for around 0.83% of the sample.

Sequenced sample: peripheral blood. The source of this sequence is a woman in her 70s with acute or convalescent COVID-19. Recombination joined TRBV9 with TRBJ1-6; 10 central bases correspond to TRBD1. The encoded CDR3 is CASSAARTGGSYNSPLHF. In nucleotides, the sequence is TGTGCCAGCAGCGCTGCCCGGACAGGGGGCTCCTATAATTCACCCCTCCACTTT.